These 32 T cell receptor beta chains were sequenced from one sample in a study of OX40 agonist ivuxolimab in advanced cancers. The method behind the library was the immunoSEQ multiplex PCR assay. Not all clones reach the TCRdb copy of this immuneACCESS table, which keeps in-frame sequences only. Checked studies attribute under half of the gap to unresolved V genes and leave the rest unexplained. Present in this sample are 80,000 or so clones, around 90% of which were seen just once. The top ten constitute 1.5% to 2% of the sample. The sequencing here drew on CD4+ or CD8+ T cells sorted from blood, taken in a trial of the OX40 agonist ivuxolimab. These receptors came from an adult with an advanced solid tumor such as melanoma, head and neck, liver or kidney cancer.

The chain has TRBV28 and TRBJ2-5; 9 bases align to TRBD1. The CDR3 is 15 amino acids. V shed 5 bases, J shed 5 bases, and the junction held 9 bases outside the gene matches. Germline values: CDR1 MDHEN, CDR2 SYDVKM. CDR3 DNA: TGTGCCAGCAGTCAGTCCGGGACAGGGAGGGAGACCCAGTACTTC. Protein product: CASSQSGTGRETQYF.

This chain connects TRBV7-8 to TRBJ2-1, with 8 bases fitting TRBD2. Germline V lookup: CDR1 SGHVS, CDR2 FQNEAQ. The trim removed 2 bases at V and 3 bases at J, leaving 3 bases unmatched. There are 15 residues in the CDR3. The CDR3 DNA reads TGTGCCAGCAGCTTAAATAGCGGGGACTACAATGAGCAGTTCTTC. This sequence encodes CASSLNSGDYNEQFF. Full variable domain (rest looked up from reference TRBV7-8 and TRBJ2-1): GAGVSQSPRYKVAKRGQDVALRCDPISGHVSLFWYQQALGQGPEFLTYFQNEAQLDKSGLPSDRFFAERPEGSVSTLKIQRTQQEDSAVYLCASSLNSGDYNEQFFGPGTRLTVL.

The chain uses TRBV6-5 and TRBJ1-5; D might be TRBD1 (5 bases). Germline V gene sequence: CDR1 MNHEY, CDR2 SVGAGI. The V gene lost 0 bases and the J gene lost 13 bases, with 13 bases spanning the gap. The CDR3 sequence is 13 residues long. The CDR3 DNA is TGTGCCAGCAGTTACTCGTCCGACAGACTACAGCATTTT. This gives the protein CASSYSSDRLQHF.

The genes are TRBV6-5 and TRBJ2-5, with 7 bases fitting TRBD1. The V segment lost 9 bases and the J segment 5 bases; nucleotides outside the gene matches: 9. The germline CDR1 and CDR2 sequences are MNHEY and SVGAGI. The CDR3 loop spans 13 amino acids. CDR3 sequence: CASKTGPGETQYF. The DNA for the CDR3 is TGTGCCAGTAAGACAGGGCCTGGGGAGACCCAGTACTTC.

The gene calls are TRBV10-3 and TRBJ1-2, with 9 bases fitting TRBD1. Germline V lookup: CDR1 ENHRY, CDR2 SYGVKD. The CDR3 runs 15 residues. Trimming removed 6 bases from V and 1 base from J; junction bases left unmatched: 6. This CDR3 is CAIRGTGLGNYGYTF. CDR3 nucleotides: TGTGCCATCAGGGGGACAGGGCTGGGTAACTATGGCTACACCTTC.

V is TRBV5-6 and J is TRBJ2-1; 10 bases match TRBD1. The CDR3 covers 16 residues. Germline V gives CDR1 SGHDT, CDR2 YYEEEE. Trimming cost V 4 bases and J 6 bases; bases outside gene matches: 10. CDR3 region: CASSPAGTGVSNEQFF. CDR3 sequence (DNA): TGTGCCAGCAGCCCGGCCGGGACAGGGGTTTCCAATGAGCAGTTCTTC.

This sequence joins TRBV6-1 and TRBJ1-4, with D possibly being TRBD1 (5 bases). The CDR3 length is 15 residues. Germline CDR1 and CDR2: MNHNS and SASEGT. Trimming took off 3 bases at V and 8 bases at J, with 16 bases between the two ends. CDR3 sequence reads: CASSDHQGFGEKLFF. The CDR3 nucleotides are TGTGCCAGCAGTGACCATCAGGGCTTTGGGGAAAAACTGTTTTTT.

This chain links TRBV2 with TRBJ1-1, with 7 bases fitting TRBD1. Looked up from germline, CDR1 is SNHLY and CDR2 is FYNNEI. Unmatched junction bases numbered 4, after V lost 6 bases and J lost 3 bases. This CDR3 has 13 residues. CDR3 bases: TGTGCCAGCAGGCAGGGGGGGGACACTGAAGCTTTCTTT. Amino acids: CASRQGGDTEAFF.

This clone was counted once. The V gene is TRBV15, the J gene TRBJ2-7; 13 nucleotides align to TRBD2. J was trimmed by 3 bases and V by 0 bases; bases with no gene match: 17. The CDR3 spans 21 residues. The V gene's germline CDR1 is LNHNV and CDR2 YYDKDF (reference sequence). The CDR3 coding sequence is TGTGCCACCAGCAGAGATTTTCGGGACAGGGGTACTAGCGGGAGGGTCTACGAGCAGTACTTC. Encoded protein: CATSRDFRDRGTSGRVYEQYF.

J is TRBJ2-3 and V is TRBV4-2, with D tentatively TRBD2 (5 bases). Germline values: CDR1 LGHNA, CDR2 YNFKEQ. V shed 2 bases and J shed 2 bases, with 14 bases lying between them. This CDR3 spans 16 amino acids. The CDR3 DNA reads TGTGCCAGCAGCCAATTGTCTAGCACCCCCACAGATACGCAGTATTTT. It codes for CASSQLSSTPTDTQYF.

The chain recombines TRBV28 with TRBJ1-2, with a weak D call TRBD1 (5 bases). Germline V gene lookup returns CDR1 MDHEN and CDR2 SYDVKM. CDR3 length equals 16 residues. Between the trimmed V and J ends, which lost 3 bases and 4 bases, there was a span of 18 bases. The CDR3 bases are TGTGCCAGCAGTTTTCGTGTCGGGGCCCGCACCTATGGCTACACCTTC. This gives the protein CASSFRVGARTYGYTF.

The V and J genes are TRBV18 and TRBJ1-1; 7 bases match TRBD1. The germline V gene has CDR1 KGHSH and CDR2 LQKENI. The CDR3 is 14 residues long. V lost 6 bases and J lost 5; bases outside the gene matches: 9. DNA for the CDR3: TGTGCCAGCTCCCCAATGACAGGGCGTACTGAAGCTTTCTTT. Amino acids: CASSPMTGRTEAFF.

This sequence joins TRBV29-1 and TRBJ2-5, with TRBD1 identical over 8 bases. CDR3 length equals 12 residues. The V segment lost 2 bases and the J segment 5 bases; nucleotides outside the gene matches: 1. Germline V gives CDR1 SQVTM, CDR2 ANQGSEA. This CDR3 is CSVETGGETQYF. In DNA form, the CDR3 reads TGCAGCGTTGAAACAGGGGGGGAGACCCAGTACTTC. Full variable domain (remainder filled in from reference TRBV29-1 and TRBJ2-5): SAVISQKPSRDICQRGTSLTIQCQVDSQVTMMFWYRQQPGQSLTLIATANQGSEATYESGFVIDKFPISRPNLTFSTLTVSNMSPEDSSIYLCSVETGGETQYFGPGTRLLVL.

V usage is TRBV6-5 and J usage is TRBJ1-1, with D hard to call. The CDR3 spans 11 residues. V was shortened by 8 bases and J by 0 bases, with 4 bases between the two germline ends. The germline gives CDR1 MNHEY, CDR2 SVGAGI. In DNA form, the CDR3 reads TGTGCCAGCGCCTTGAACACTGAAGCTTTCTTT. Its protein product is CASALNTEAFF.

V usage is TRBV6-6 and J usage is TRBJ2-3; 11 nucleotides match TRBD2. The CDR3 contains 15 residues. Per germline, CDR1 MNHNY and CDR2 SVGAGI (reference sequence). After removal of 4 bases from V and 2 bases from J, the junction contained 2 bases not matched to a gene. CDR3 residues: CASSLLAGVTDTQYF. The CDR3 DNA is TGTGCCAGCAGTTTACTAGCGGGGGTCACAGATACGCAGTATTTT.

The chain employs TRBV9 and TRBJ1-5, with a possible D match to TRBD1 (5 bases). Germline CDR1 is SGDLS and CDR2 is YYNGEE. The CDR3 totals 14 residues. V lost 5 bases and J lost 0, with 9 bases in between. In DNA form, the CDR3 reads TGTGCCAGCAGGACAGATACTAGCAATCAGCCCCAGCATTTT. Protein product: CASRTDTSNQPQHF.

The chain uses TRBV28 and TRBJ2-5; 11 bases agree with TRBD1. V shed 5 bases and J 5 bases; nucleotides not matched to a gene: 4. The germline V gene encodes CDR1 MDHEN and CDR2 SYDVKM. This CDR3 comprises 14 residues. CDR3 nucleotides: TGTGCCAGCAGTCCAGGGGACAGGGGGGAGACCCAGTACTTC. It codes for CASSPGDRGETQYF.

This chain uses TRBV6-6 with TRBJ2-7; 9 bases map to TRBD1. Trimming cost V 6 bases and J 6 bases; bases outside gene matches: 9. This CDR3 spans 14 amino acids. From germline, CDR1 is MNHNY and CDR2 SVGAGI (reference sequence). CDR3 nucleotide sequence: TGTGCCAGCAGCCAGGGACAGGGATTCGGCGAGCAGTACTTC. This encodes CASSQGQGFGEQYF.

The chain couples TRBV5-1 to TRBJ2-6; D may be TRBD2 (6 bases). Germline loops: CDR1 SGHRS, CDR2 YFSETQ. CDR3 length: 17 amino acids. V lost 2 bases to trimming and J lost 0 bases, with 12 bases between them. The CDR3 bases are TGCGCCAGCAGCTTCGGGGGACCCTACTCTGGGGCCAACGTCCTGACTTTC. The encoded protein is CASSFGGPYSGANVLTF. The complete variable domain, with remaining parts taken from reference TRBV5-1 and TRBJ2-6, reads KAGVTQTPRYLIKTRGQQVTLSCSPISGHRSVSWYQQTPGQGLQFLFEYFSETQRNKGNFPGRFSGRQFSNSRSEMNVSTLELGDSALYLCASSFGGPYSGANVLTFGAGSRLTVL.

This clone was recorded only once. The chain links TRBV28 to TRBJ1-6; D not certain. V lost 5 bases to trimming and J lost 10 bases, with 24 bases between them. Germline CDR1 reads MDHEN; CDR2 reads SYDVKM. This CDR3 is 17 amino acids long. CDR3 in amino acids: CASSRSQRPNVYSPLHF. CDR3 sequence (DNA): TGTGCCAGCAGTCGTTCGCAAAGGCCCAATGTGTACTCACCCCTCCACTTT.

The chain combines TRBV6-5 with TRBJ2-1; a possible D gene is TRBD1 (5 bases). CDR3 size: 16 residues. Trimming shortened V by 0 bases and J by 8 bases, and 17 bases separated the two germline ends. Germline V gives CDR1 MNHEY, CDR2 SVGAGI. As DNA, the CDR3 is TGTGCCAGCAGTTACTCAGGGGTTCCCCCGTTCTATGAGCAGTTCTTC. It encodes CASSYSGVPPFYEQFF.

This clone was seen a single time. It is unclear where the CDR3 begins or ends on the DNA, so no DNA is shown, and the CDR3 is as TCRdb lists it. The genes are TRBV5-6 and TRBJ1-1. In germline, CDR1 is SGHDT, CDR2 YYEEEE. The CDR3 is made up of 14 amino acids, end residues included. The CDR3 protein is CASSLWGLGTIRDF.

The chain employs TRBV7-2 and TRBJ2-1, with D possibly being TRBD1 or TRBD2 (5 bases each). Trimming took off 4 bases at V and 7 bases at J, with 23 bases between the two ends. This CDR3 is 17 amino acids long. CDR1 is SGHTA, CDR2 FQGNSA, per germline. This CDR3 is CASSSPNGAVSRNEQFF. The CDR3 bases are TGTGCCAGCAGCTCTCCAAACGGGGCCGTTAGTAGAAATGAGCAGTTCTTC. Full variable domain (missing parts from reference TRBV7-2 and TRBJ2-1): GAGVSQSPSNKVTEKGKDVELRCDPISGHTALYWYRQSLGQGLEFLIYFQGNSAPDKSGLPSDRFSAERTGGSVSTLTIQRTQQEDSAVYLCASSSPNGAVSRNEQFFGPGTRLTVL.

The chain employs TRBV2 and TRBJ2-7; no reliable D call. Trimming cost V 8 bases and J 5 bases, with 16 bases left between them. The CDR3 loop spans 13 amino acids. Germline CDR1 SNHLY, CDR2 FYNNEI. The CDR3 DNA reads TGTGCCAGCTGCCTCAATAGTAACAACGAGCAGTACTTC. The encoded protein is CASCLNSNNEQYF.

The chain couples TRBV6-5 to TRBJ2-5; D could derive from TRBD1 or TRBD2 (6 bases each). The CDR3 runs to 15 residues. Trimming removed 5 bases from V and 4 bases from J, with 17 bases in between. Per the germline V gene, CDR1 is MNHEY and CDR2 is SVGAGI. The CDR3 protein is CASSTLFGGGETQYF. The CDR3 DNA sequence: TGTGCCAGCAGTACCCTTTTTGGAGGGGGAGAGACCCAGTACTTC.

CDR3 in DNA: TGTGCCAGCAGCCCTCCTAGCGGGGTCTACGAGCAGTACTTC. This encodes CASSPPSGVYEQYF. The chain links TRBV11-3 to TRBJ2-7; 9 bases fit TRBD2. This CDR3 spans 14 amino acids. Germline CDR1 and CDR2: SGHNT and YENEEA. V trimming: 5 bases; J trimming: 3 bases; junction bases outside the gene matches: 5.

V usage is TRBV6-6 and J usage is TRBJ1-3; D is ambiguous. CDR1 MNHNY and CDR2 SVGAGI come from the germline V gene (reference sequence). This CDR3 is built from 14 residues. Trimming took 6 bases from V and 0 from J, leaving 9 bases between them. The CDR3 protein is CASSIDFSGNTIYF. DNA for the CDR3: TGTGCCAGCAGCATAGATTTCTCTGGAAACACCATATATTTT.

The V call is TRBV28, the J call TRBJ2-3; D may be TRBD2 (5 bases). The germline gives CDR1 MDHEN, CDR2 SYDVKM. The CDR3 spans 15 residues. The V and J ends lost 5 bases and 0 bases respectively, with 12 bases between them. The CDR3, as DNA: TGTGCCAGCAGTCCCCCGGGGATAAGCACAGATACGCAGTATTTT. Its translation is CASSPPGISTDTQYF.

The chain recombines TRBV2 with TRBJ2-7; TRBD2 aligns across 13 bases. The length of the CDR3 is 15 residues. The germline CDR1 and CDR2 sequences are SNHLY and FYNNEI. J gave up 6 bases and V 7 bases, and 9 bases lay outside the gene matches. The CDR3 region has the DNA TGTGCCAGCATGGCCAGGACTAGCGGGAGTCGCGAGCAGTACTTC. Amino acid sequence: CASMARTSGSREQYF.

The chain combines TRBV18 with TRBJ2-3; 10 nucleotides line up with TRBD2. In germline, CDR1 is KGHSH, CDR2 LQKENI. The CDR3 has 18 amino acids. The trim removed 2 bases at V and 4 bases at J, leaving 12 bases unmatched. As DNA, the CDR3 is TGTGCCAGCTCACCAACCCTGGCTAGCGGGAGTATCGCAGATACGCAGTATTTT. This sequence encodes CASSPTLASGSIADTQYF.

The chain is built from TRBV5-4 and TRBJ2-3, with 7 bases identical to TRBD2. Germline V CDR1 and CDR2: SGHNT, YYREEE (reference sequence). This CDR3 spans 16 amino acids. The ends lost 4 bases at V and 3 bases at J; junction bases unmatched: 11. CDR3: CASSLPPSGPTDTQYF. CDR3 sequence (DNA): TGTGCCAGCAGCCTCCCCCCTAGCGGCCCTACAGATACGCAGTATTTT.

The V gene is TRBV18, the J gene TRBJ1-1; TRBD1 is a possible D gene (5 bases). This CDR3 spans 13 amino acids. The germline V gene has CDR1 KGHSH and CDR2 LQKENI. V lost 3 bases, J lost 5 bases, and 10 bases lay in between. CDR3 nucleotides: TGTGCCAGCTCACCTCACCACAGGACTGAAGCTTTCTTT. Protein product: CASSPHHRTEAFF.